This entry concerns a single TCR beta chain. The entry originates in a study of blood T cell repertoires in COVID-19. Whole-study context: PBMCs, B-cell-depleted T cells, or T cells were the source of the cDNA or gDNA that made up the material.

CDR3 size: 15 residues. Germline CDR1 is MNHEY and CDR2 is SVGAGI. V gave up 8 bases and J gave up 1 base, with 17 bases separating them. This study enrolled people aged roughly 18 to 89 from around 26 US geographic areas. Recovered status in Cohort 3 required two negative PCRs, clearance, or symptom resolution. Some clones are missing from TCRdb's copy, which holds only in-frame ones; the method was immunoSEQ multiplex PCR. The sample includes 250,000 to 300,000 clones, about 90% seen only once; the top ten take 1.9%. The chain recombines TRBV6-5 with TRBJ1-1, with TRBD1 as a possible D gene (6 bases). The sample taken for sequencing was PBMCs or T cells enriched from blood (not recorded which). The clonotype was recovered from a woman aged 55-70 years who had recovered from COVID-19. Here the CDR3 reads CASHPWLGANTEAFF. The CDR3 DNA follows: TGTGCCAGCCACCCCTGGCTGGGGGCGAACACTGAAGCTTTCTTT.